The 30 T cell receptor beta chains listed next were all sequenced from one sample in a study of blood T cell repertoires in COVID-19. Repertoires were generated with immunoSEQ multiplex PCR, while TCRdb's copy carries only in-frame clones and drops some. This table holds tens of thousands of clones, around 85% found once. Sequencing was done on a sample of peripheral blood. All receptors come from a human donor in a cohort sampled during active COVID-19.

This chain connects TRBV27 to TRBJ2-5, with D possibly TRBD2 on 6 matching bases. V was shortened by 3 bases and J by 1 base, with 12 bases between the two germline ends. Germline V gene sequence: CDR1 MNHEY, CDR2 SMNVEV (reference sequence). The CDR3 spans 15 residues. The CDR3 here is CASSLAGRLQETQYF. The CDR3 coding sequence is TGTGCCAGCAGTTTGGCAGGGAGGCTCCAAGAGACCCAGTACTTC.

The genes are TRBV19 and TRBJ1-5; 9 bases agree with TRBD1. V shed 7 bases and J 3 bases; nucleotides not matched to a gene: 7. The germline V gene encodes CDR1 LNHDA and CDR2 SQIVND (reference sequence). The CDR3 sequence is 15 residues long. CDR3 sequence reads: CASNQDRGTNQPQHF. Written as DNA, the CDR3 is TGTGCCAGTAATCAGGACAGGGGAACCAATCAGCCCCAGCATTTT.

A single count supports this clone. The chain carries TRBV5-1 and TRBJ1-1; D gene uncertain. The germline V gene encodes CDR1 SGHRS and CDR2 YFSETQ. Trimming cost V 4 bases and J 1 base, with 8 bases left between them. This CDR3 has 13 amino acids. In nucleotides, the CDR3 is TGCGCCAGCAGCCATAGACAGAACACTGAAGCTTTCTTT. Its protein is CASSHRQNTEAFF.

DNA for the CDR3: TGTGCCAGCAGAGGGCCCCGGGGGAAGAAGACTGGGGCCAACGTCCTGACTTTC. It codes for CASRGPRGKKTGANVLTF. This chain connects TRBV28 to TRBJ2-6, with D perhaps matching TRBD2 (6 bases). Germline CDR1 MDHEN, CDR2 SYDVKM. The CDR3 totals 18 residues. The germline V and J ends were trimmed by 6 bases and 2 bases, with 20 bases remaining between them.

The CDR3 nucleotides are TGTGCCAGTAGTATGATGCGACTAGCGAAAAATGAGCAGTTCTTC. Translating gives CASSMMRLAKNEQFF. This rearrangement joins TRBV19 to TRBJ2-1, with 8 bases fitting TRBD2. Germline-derived CDR1 and CDR2 are LNHDA and SQIVND (reference sequence). The CDR3 is made up of 15 amino acids. J was trimmed by 7 bases and V by 3 bases; bases with no gene match: 8.

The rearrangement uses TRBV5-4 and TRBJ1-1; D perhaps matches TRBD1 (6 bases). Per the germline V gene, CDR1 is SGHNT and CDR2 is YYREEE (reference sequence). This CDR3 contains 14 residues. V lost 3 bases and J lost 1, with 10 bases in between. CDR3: CASSSLRGNTEAFF. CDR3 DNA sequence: TGTGCCAGCAGCTCCCTCAGGGGGAACACTGAAGCTTTCTTT.

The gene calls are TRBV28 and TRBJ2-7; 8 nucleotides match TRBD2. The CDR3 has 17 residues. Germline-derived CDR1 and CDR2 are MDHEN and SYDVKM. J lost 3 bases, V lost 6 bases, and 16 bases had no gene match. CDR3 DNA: TGTGCCAGCAGACACCGAAGGGGAGCGGGAGTAGTCTACGAGCAGTACTTC. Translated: CASRHRRGAGVVYEQYF.

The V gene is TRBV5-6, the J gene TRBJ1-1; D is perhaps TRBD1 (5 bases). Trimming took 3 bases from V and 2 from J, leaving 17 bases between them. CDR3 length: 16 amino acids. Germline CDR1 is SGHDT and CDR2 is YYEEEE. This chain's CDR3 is CASSSSRGMYNTEAFF. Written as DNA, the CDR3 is TGTGCCAGCAGCTCTTCCCGGGGGATGTATAACACTGAAGCTTTCTTT.

CDR3 DNA: TGCGCCAGCAGCTTTTCTCAAGATCAGGTCGTTAATCAGCCCCAGCATTTT. It encodes CASSFSQDQVVNQPQHF. The rearrangement links TRBV5-1 to TRBJ1-5; D not resolved. CDR1 and CDR2 from the germline V gene are SGHRS and YFSETQ. Trimming removed 2 bases from V and 4 bases from J, with 19 bases in between. This CDR3 has 17 residues.

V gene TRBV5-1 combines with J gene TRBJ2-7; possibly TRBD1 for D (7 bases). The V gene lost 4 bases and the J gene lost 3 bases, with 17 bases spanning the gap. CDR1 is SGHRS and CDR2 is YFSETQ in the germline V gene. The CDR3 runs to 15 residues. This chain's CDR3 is CASSLRGDRHYEQYF. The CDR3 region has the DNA TGCGCCAGCAGCCTACGCGGGGACAGACACTACGAGCAGTACTTC.

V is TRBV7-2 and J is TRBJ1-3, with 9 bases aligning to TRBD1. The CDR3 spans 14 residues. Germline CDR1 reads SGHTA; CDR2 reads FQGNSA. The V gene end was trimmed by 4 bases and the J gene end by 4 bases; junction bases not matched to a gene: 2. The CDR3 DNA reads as TGTGCCAGCAGCTCCGGGACAGGGGGAAACACCATATATTTT. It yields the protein CASSSGTGGNTIYF.

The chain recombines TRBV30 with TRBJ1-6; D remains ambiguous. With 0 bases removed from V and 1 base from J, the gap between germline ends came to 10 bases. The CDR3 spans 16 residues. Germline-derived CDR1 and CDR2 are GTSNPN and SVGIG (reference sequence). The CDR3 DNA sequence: TGTGCCTGGAGTGTCATGACGGGATCCTATAATTCACCCCTCCACTTT. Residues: CAWSVMTGSYNSPLHF.

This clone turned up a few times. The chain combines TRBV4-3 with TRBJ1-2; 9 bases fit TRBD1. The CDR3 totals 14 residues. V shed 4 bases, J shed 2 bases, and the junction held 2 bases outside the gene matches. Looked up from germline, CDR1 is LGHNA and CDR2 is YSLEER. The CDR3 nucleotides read TGCGCCAGCAGCCGCGGACAGGGGAACTATGGCTACACCTTC. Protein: CASSRGQGNYGYTF.

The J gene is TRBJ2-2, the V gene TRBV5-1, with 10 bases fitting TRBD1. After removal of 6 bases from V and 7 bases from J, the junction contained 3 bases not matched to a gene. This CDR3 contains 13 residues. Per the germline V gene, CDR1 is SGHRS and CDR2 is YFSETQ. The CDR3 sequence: CASKTGGLGELFF. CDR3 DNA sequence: TGCGCCAGCAAGACAGGGGGCCTCGGGGAGCTGTTTTTT.

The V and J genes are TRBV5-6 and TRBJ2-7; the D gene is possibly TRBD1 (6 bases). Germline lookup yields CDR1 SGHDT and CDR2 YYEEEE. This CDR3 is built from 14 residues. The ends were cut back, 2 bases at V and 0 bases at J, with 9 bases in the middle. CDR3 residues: CASSLGTSSYEQYF. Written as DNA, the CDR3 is TGTGCCAGCAGCTTAGGGACATCCTCCTACGAGCAGTACTTC.

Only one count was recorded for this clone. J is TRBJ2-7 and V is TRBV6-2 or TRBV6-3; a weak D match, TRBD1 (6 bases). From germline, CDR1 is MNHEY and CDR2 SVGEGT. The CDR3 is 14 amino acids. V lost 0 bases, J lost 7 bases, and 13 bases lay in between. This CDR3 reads CASSYSRGNGEQYF. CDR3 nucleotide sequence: TGTGCCAGCAGTTACTCGAGGGGGAATGGAGAGCAGTACTTC.

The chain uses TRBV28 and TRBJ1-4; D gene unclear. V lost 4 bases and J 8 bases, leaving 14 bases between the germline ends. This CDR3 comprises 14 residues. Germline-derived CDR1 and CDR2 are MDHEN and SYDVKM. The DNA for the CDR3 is TGTGCCAGCAGTTCTCCCAAATTGGCAGAAAAACTGTTTTTT. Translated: CASSSPKLAEKLFF.

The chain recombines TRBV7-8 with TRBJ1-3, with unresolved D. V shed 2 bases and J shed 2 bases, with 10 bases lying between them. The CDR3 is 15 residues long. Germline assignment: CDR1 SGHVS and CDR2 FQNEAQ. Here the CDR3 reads CASSLMGAAGNTIYF. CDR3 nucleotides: TGTGCCAGCAGCTTAATGGGTGCGGCTGGAAACACCATATATTTT.

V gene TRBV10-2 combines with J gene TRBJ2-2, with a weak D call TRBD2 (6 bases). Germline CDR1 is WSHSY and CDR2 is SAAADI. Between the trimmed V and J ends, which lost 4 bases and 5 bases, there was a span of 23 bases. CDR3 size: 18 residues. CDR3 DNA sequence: TGCGCCAGCAGTGGGTACAAGACGGGACTGGGGGGTACCGGGGAGCTGTTTTTT. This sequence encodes CASSGYKTGLGGTGELFF.

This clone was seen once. The CDR3 nucleotides read TGTGCCAGCAGCCCCGGGAGGACACACAATGAGCAGTTCTTC. Translating it yields CASSPGRTHNEQFF. This chain uses TRBV3-1 (or the pseudogene TRBV3-2) with TRBJ2-1; 7 bases agree with TRBD2. The ends lost 4 bases at V and 5 bases at J; junction bases unmatched: 5. The length of the CDR3 is 14 residues. Germline V lookup: CDR1 LGHDT, CDR2 YNNKEL (reference sequence).

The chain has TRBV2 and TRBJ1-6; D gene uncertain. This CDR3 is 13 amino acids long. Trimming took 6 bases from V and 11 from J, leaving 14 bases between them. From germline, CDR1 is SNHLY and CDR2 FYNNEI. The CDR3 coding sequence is TGTGCCAGCAGACCGGCCCCGGAGGCACCCCTCCACTTT. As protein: CASRPAPEAPLHF.

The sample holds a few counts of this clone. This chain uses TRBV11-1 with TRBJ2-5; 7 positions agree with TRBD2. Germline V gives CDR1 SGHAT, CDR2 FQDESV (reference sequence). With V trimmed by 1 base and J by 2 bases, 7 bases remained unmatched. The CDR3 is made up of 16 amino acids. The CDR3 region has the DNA TGTGCCAGCAGCTTAGAAGGACTAGAAAGACAAGAGACCCAGTACTTC. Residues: CASSLEGLERQETQYF.

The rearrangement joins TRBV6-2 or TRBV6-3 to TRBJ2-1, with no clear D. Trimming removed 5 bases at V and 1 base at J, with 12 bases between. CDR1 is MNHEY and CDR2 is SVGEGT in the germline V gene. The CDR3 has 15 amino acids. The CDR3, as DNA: TGTGCCAGCAGTAGTCAATCAGAATCCTACAATGAGCAGTTCTTC. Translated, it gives CASSSQSESYNEQFF.

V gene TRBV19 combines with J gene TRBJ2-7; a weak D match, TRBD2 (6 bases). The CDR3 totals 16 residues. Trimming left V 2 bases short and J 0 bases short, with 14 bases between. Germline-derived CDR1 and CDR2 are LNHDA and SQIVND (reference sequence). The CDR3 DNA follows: TGTGCCAGTAGTATATCATCGACTAGTAGCTCCTACGAGCAGTACTTC. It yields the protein CASSISSTSSSYEQYF.

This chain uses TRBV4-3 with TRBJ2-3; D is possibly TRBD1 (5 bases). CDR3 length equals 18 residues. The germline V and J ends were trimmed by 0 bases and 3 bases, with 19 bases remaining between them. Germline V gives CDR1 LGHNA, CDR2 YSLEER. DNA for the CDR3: TGCGCCAGCAGCCAAGACCCAGCAGGGATCCGTTTAACAGATACGCAGTATTTT. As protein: CASSQDPAGIRLTDTQYF.

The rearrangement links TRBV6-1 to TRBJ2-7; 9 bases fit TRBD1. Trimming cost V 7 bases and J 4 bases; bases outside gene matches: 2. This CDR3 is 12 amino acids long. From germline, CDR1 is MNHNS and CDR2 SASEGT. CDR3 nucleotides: TGTGCCAGCACGGGACAGGGTTACGAGCAGTACTTC. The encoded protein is CASTGQGYEQYF.

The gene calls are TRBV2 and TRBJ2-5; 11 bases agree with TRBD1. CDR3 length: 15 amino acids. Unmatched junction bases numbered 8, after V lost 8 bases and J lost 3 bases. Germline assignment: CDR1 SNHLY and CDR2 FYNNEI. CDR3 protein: CASAPGTGGKETQYF. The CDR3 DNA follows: TGTGCCAGCGCGCCCGGGACAGGGGGAAAAGAGACCCAGTACTTC. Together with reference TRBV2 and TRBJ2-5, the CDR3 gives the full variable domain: EPEVTQTPSHQVTQMGQEVILRCVPISNHLYFYWYRQILGQKVEFLVSFYNNEISEKSEIFDDQFSVERPDGSNFTLKIRSTKLEDSAMYFCASAPGTGGKETQYFGPGTRLLVL.

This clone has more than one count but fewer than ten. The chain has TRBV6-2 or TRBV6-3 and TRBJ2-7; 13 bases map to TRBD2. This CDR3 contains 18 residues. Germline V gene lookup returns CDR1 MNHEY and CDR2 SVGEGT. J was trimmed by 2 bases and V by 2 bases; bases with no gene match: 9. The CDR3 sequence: CASSYLGLAGLSPYEQYF. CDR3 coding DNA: TGTGCCAGCAGTTACCTGGGACTAGCGGGATTGTCTCCCTACGAGCAGTACTTC.

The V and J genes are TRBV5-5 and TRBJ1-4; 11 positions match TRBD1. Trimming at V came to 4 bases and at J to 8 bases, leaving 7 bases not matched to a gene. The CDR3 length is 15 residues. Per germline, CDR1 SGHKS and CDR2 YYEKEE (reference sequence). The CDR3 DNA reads TGTGCCAGCAGCCCCCTGGGACAGGGGGACGAAAAACTGTTTTTT. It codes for CASSPLGQGDEKLFF.

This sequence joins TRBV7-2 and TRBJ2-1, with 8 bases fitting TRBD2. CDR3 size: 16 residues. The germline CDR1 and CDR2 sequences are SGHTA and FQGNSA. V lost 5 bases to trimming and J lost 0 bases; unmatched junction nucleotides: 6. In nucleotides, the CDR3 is TGTGCCAGCAGCCCTAGCGGGTTGAGCTCCTACAATGAGCAGTTCTTC. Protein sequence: CASSPSGLSSYNEQFF. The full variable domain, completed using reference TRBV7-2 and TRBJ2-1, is GAGVSQSPSNKVTEKGKDVELRCDPISGHTALYWYRQSLGQGLEFLIYFQGNSAPDKSGLPSDRFSAERTGGSVSTLTIQRTQQEDSAVYLCASSPSGLSSYNEQFFGPGTRLTVL.